This TCR beta chain was sequenced in a study of control samples from healthy donors and cancer patients. The germline V and J ends were trimmed by 0 bases and 4 bases, with 13 bases remaining between them. Germline V gene data show CDR1 as MNHEY and CDR2 as SMNVEV (reference sequence). The CDR3 extends over 15 amino acids. TCRdb's copy holds only in-frame clones and misses some; the assay was immunoSEQ multiplex PCR. The repertoire includes over 40,000 clones, around nine tenths of them detected once, and just under 40% sits in the top ten. Source material: PBMCs. This chain uses TRBV27 with TRBJ2-7, with D possibly matching TRBD1 (6 bases). The TCR comes from a man aged 45-65 years with head and neck cancer. CDR3 protein: CASSLSSGDGYEQYF. CDR3 nucleotide sequence: TGTGCCAGCAGTTTATCGTCAGGGGACGGGTACGAGCAGTACTTC.